These 15 T cell receptor beta chains share one sample of origin, sequenced in a study of cytomegalovirus exposure and HLA in healthy donors. Assay used: immunoSEQ multiplex PCR; TCRdb lists only in-frame clones, some missing. The repertoire holds about 160,000 clones, under 90% seen once, with 4% to 4.5% in the top ten. The sequenced sample consisted of PBMCs. Receptors were obtained from a young man in good health and CMV-seropositive.

The chain carries TRBV5-4 and TRBJ2-3; D is possibly TRBD1 (6 bases). The CDR3 spans 14 residues. CDR1 SGHNT and CDR2 YYREEE come from the germline V gene (reference sequence). Trimming took off 4 bases at V and 7 bases at J, with 16 bases between the two ends. The CDR3 protein is CASSRGGGTNTQYF. For the CDR3, the DNA is TGTGCCAGCAGCCGTGGCGGTGGGACAAATACGCAGTATTTT.

The sample holds a few counts of this clone. The gene calls are TRBV5-6 and TRBJ2-7; TRBD1 agrees at 8 bases. V gave up 0 bases and J gave up 0 bases; unmatched junction bases: 5. Germline V CDR1 and CDR2: SGHDT, YYEEEE. The CDR3 extends over 16 amino acids. DNA of the CDR3: TGTGCCAGCAGCTTGGCAGGGGGCGGATCCTCCTACGAGCAGTACTTC. The encoded protein is CASSLAGGGSSYEQYF.

The rearrangement joins TRBV7-6 to TRBJ2-1, with 11 bases matching TRBD2. J was trimmed by 7 bases and V by 1 base; bases with no gene match: 9. The CDR3 contains 17 residues. CDR1 SGHVS and CDR2 FNYEAQ come from the germline V gene. The CDR3 loop reads CASSLEVAGGPRNEQFF. In DNA form, the CDR3 reads TGTGCCAGCAGCTTAGAGGTAGCGGGAGGGCCACGGAATGAGCAGTTCTTC.

The rearrangement joins TRBV9 to TRBJ2-1; TRBD2 aligns across 9 bases. The V segment lost 4 bases and the J segment 5 bases; nucleotides outside the gene matches: 4. In germline, CDR1 is SGDLS, CDR2 YYNGEE. This CDR3 has 14 residues. The CDR3 bases are TGTGCCAGCAGCCCGGGACTAGCCAACAATGAGCAGTTCTTC. Translating it yields CASSPGLANNEQFF. Full variable domain (remainder filled in from reference TRBV9 and TRBJ2-1): DSGVTQTPKHLITATGQRVTLRCSPRSGDLSVYWYQQSLDQGLQFLIQYYNGEERAKGNILERFSAQQFPDLHSELNLSSLELGDSALYFCASSPGLANNEQFFGPGTRLTVL.

This clone occurred once. The chain uses TRBV15 and TRBJ1-1; D gene unclear. The CDR3 has 15 residues. V lost 5 bases, J lost 3 bases, and 16 bases lay in between. The germline CDR1 and CDR2 sequences are LNHNV and YYDKDF (reference sequence). The CDR3 bases are TGTGCCACCAGCGGGCCCCCGGCATCTTACACTGAAGCTTTCTTT. Its translation is CATSGPPASYTEAFF.

This chain connects TRBV7-9 to TRBJ1-2; D perhaps matches TRBD1 (6 bases). The CDR3 is 13 residues long. CDR1 and CDR2 from the germline V gene are SEHNR and FQNEAQ (reference sequence). The V gene lost 3 bases and the J gene lost 4 bases, with 9 bases spanning the gap. The CDR3: CASSFDRSYGYTF. In nucleotides, the CDR3 is TGTGCCAGCAGCTTCGACAGGAGCTATGGCTACACCTTC.

This clone was recorded once. The V call is TRBV9, the J call TRBJ1-2, with TRBD1 identical over 9 bases. V lost 4 bases, J lost 7 bases, and 2 bases stayed unmatched. This CDR3 has 12 residues. Germline CDR1 reads SGDLS; CDR2 reads YYNGEE. This CDR3 reads CASSPGQGGYTF. CDR3 sequence (DNA): TGTGCCAGCAGCCCGGGACAGGGTGGCTACACCTTC.

The rearrangement links TRBV9 to TRBJ2-1, with D maybe TRBD1 (5 bases). Germline V gives CDR1 SGDLS, CDR2 YYNGEE. Trimming stripped 4 bases from V and 3 bases from J, with 14 bases between. CDR3 length equals 15 residues. The CDR3 nucleotides are TGTGCCAGCAGCACCCTAGACAGCAGCTACAATGAGCAGTTCTTC. Translating gives CASSTLDSSYNEQFF.

The chain uses TRBV5-1 and TRBJ1-4; a possible D gene is TRBD1 (5 bases). CDR3 size: 14 residues. Germline V gives CDR1 SGHRS, CDR2 YFSETQ. The V and J ends lost 4 bases and 4 bases respectively, with 11 bases between them. The CDR3 protein is CASSEGAFNEKLFF. The DNA for the CDR3 is TGCGCCAGCAGCGAAGGGGCCTTTAATGAAAAACTGTTTTTT.

The chain carries TRBV19 and TRBJ2-1; D is unclear. Trimming stripped 1 base from V and 8 bases from J, with 6 bases between. CDR1 is LNHDA and CDR2 is SQIVND in the germline V gene (reference sequence). This CDR3 spans 12 amino acids. As DNA, the CDR3 is TGTGCCAGTAGTATAGGACTCTATGAGCAGTTCTTC. It is translated as CASSIGLYEQFF.

The chain links TRBV28 to TRBJ2-1; 8 bases are shared with TRBD2. CDR3 length: 15 residues. J lost 6 bases, V lost 6 bases, and 10 bases had no gene match. From germline, CDR1 is MDHEN and CDR2 SYDVKM. The CDR3 DNA reads TGTGCCAGCAGCCTTACCGGGACTAGAATCAATGAGCAGTTCTTC. It encodes CASSLTGTRINEQFF.

The chain combines TRBV6-5 with TRBJ2-3, with 9 bases aligning to TRBD2. Germline V gives CDR1 MNHEY, CDR2 SVGAGI. This CDR3 has 16 amino acids. J lost 4 bases, V lost 0 bases, and 5 bases had no gene match. The CDR3 spells CASSYSAGGPADTQYF. CDR3 nucleotide sequence: TGTGCCAGCAGTTACTCGGCGGGAGGGCCGGCAGATACGCAGTATTTT.

This clone was detected only once. The genes are TRBV21-1 and TRBJ1-1; TRBD1 was called by the table and not checked on the DNA. TRBV21-1 is a known pseudogene. The CDR3 runs 13 residues. The CDR3 here is CASPRSMNTEAFF. The CDR3 region has the DNA TGTGCCAGTCCCAGGTCCATGAACACTGAAGCTTTCTTT.

CDR3 DNA sequence: TGTGCCAGCAGTTCGGGGGACAGGGCCTATGGCTACACCTTC. Translated: CASSSGDRAYGYTF. The chain uses TRBV27 and TRBJ1-2; TRBD1 agrees at 9 bases. CDR3 length: 14 residues. V lost 4 bases and J lost 4; bases outside the gene matches: 4. Germline-derived CDR1 and CDR2 are MNHEY and SMNVEV (reference sequence).

The V gene is TRBV6-1, the J gene TRBJ1-5; D may be TRBD1 (6 bases). Germline V gene data show CDR1 as MNHNS and CDR2 as SASEGT. The CDR3 has 17 residues. Trimming pared 3 bases from V and 2 bases from J, leaving 17 bases between. DNA for the CDR3: TGTGCCAGCAGTGAGACATACGTGGGGGCTGGCAATCAGCCCCAGCATTTT. Its translation is CASSETYVGAGNQPQHF.